These T cell receptor beta chains were read from a single sample in a study of blood T cell repertoires in COVID-19. The method was immunoSEQ multiplex PCR; TCRdb's version includes in-frame clones alone and lacks a portion of them. The sample consists of about 91,000 clones, approximately 80% of them appearing once. Sequenced: peripheral blood. These receptors were obtained from a man between 65 and 79 years old with acute or convalescent COVID-19. Both conserved end residues are part of each CDR3. The order of the fields is D gene, clone size, V gene, J gene, CDR3 DNA, CDR3 protein. D genes are given only for firm matches. Expanded clones get a size class; other rows say once, few or many, or leave the size out.

D gene: NA; clone size: few; V gene: TRBV9; J gene: TRBJ1-2; CDR3 DNA: TGTGCCAGCAGCGTTCCGAGCAGGGGAGAAGACTATGGCTACACCTTC; CDR3 protein: CASSVPSRGEDYGYTF
D gene: NA; clone size: few; V gene: TRBV4-2; J gene: TRBJ1-1; CDR3 DNA: TGTGCCAGCAGCCAGCAAACGGGTCAAGTGAACACTGAAGCTTTCTTT; CDR3 protein: CASSQQTGQVNTEAFF
D gene: TRBD2; clone size: few; V gene: TRBV6-5; J gene: TRBJ2-1; CDR3 DNA: TGTGCCAGCAGTTTACTAGCGGGGTCTGATTACAATGAGCAGTTCTTC; CDR3 protein: CASSLLAGSDYNEQFF
D gene: TRBD1; clone size: NA; V gene: TRBV6-5; J gene: TRBJ1-1; CDR3 DNA: TGTGCCAGCATCCCGACAGGGTGGAACACTGAAGCTTTCTTT; CDR3 protein: CASIPTGWNTEAFF
D gene: TRBD2; clone size: NA; V gene: TRBV7-3; J gene: TRBJ2-5; CDR3 DNA: TGTGCCAGCAGCCCCGGGACTAGCGGGGTGGAGACCCAGTACTTC; CDR3 protein: CASSPGTSGVETQYF
D gene: TRBD2; clone size: NA; V gene: TRBV5-6; J gene: TRBJ2-1; CDR3 DNA: TGTGCCAGCAGCCGACTAGCGGGAGGGCAGAACAATGAGCAGTTCTTC; CDR3 protein: CASSRLAGGQNNEQFF
D gene: NA; clone size: NA; V gene: TRBV2; J gene: TRBJ2-4; CDR3 DNA: TGTGCCAGCAAGCCGGCGCAGGGAGGTACGGGAAACATTCAGTACTTC; CDR3 protein: CASKPAQGGTGNIQYF
D gene: TRBD1; clone size: few; V gene: TRBV30; J gene: TRBJ1-5; CDR3 DNA: TGTGCCTGGAGTGGGGACAGTAGTCAGCCCCAGCATTTT; CDR3 protein: CAWSGDSSQPQHF
D gene: TRBD1; clone size: NA; V gene: TRBV29-1; J gene: TRBJ2-5; CDR3 DNA: TGCAGCGCCTTCCTGACAGGGTGGGAGACCCAGTACTTC; CDR3 protein: CSAFLTGWETQYF
D gene: NA; clone size: few; V gene: TRBV18; J gene: TRBJ2-5; CDR3 DNA: TGTGCCAGCTCACCAGGAGGGGGCGCAGAGACCCAGTACTTC; CDR3 protein: CASSPGGGAETQYF
D gene: TRBD1; clone size: few; V gene: TRBV5-1; J gene: TRBJ2-2; CDR3 DNA: TGCGCCAGCAGCTTGGCCGGCCAGGGGGCGCGGTACACCGGGGAGCTGTTTTTT; CDR3 protein: CASSLAGQGARYTGELFF
D gene: NA; clone size: NA; V gene: TRBV6-5; J gene: TRBJ1-6; CDR3 DNA: TGTGCCAGCAGGTCCACCGGGGGGTATAATTCACCCCTCCACTTT; CDR3 protein: CASRSTGGYNSPLHF
D gene: TRBD1; clone size: NA; V gene: TRBV2; J gene: TRBJ2-5; CDR3 DNA: TGTGCCAGCAGCCCCGGGACAGAGGGAGAGACCCAGTACTTC; CDR3 protein: CASSPGTEGETQYF
D gene: NA; clone size: NA; V gene: TRBV29-1; J gene: TRBJ1-1; CDR3 DNA: TGCAGCGTTTTCAGGGGCGACACTGAAGCTTTCTTT; CDR3 protein: CSVFRGDTEAFF
D gene: NA; clone size: NA; V gene: TRBV10-3; J gene: TRBJ1-3; CDR3 DNA: TGTGCCATCAGTGCACTGGGAAACACCATATATTTT; CDR3 protein: CAISALGNTIYF
D gene: TRBD1; clone size: NA; V gene: TRBV5-1; J gene: TRBJ1-1; CDR3 DNA: TGCGCCAGCAGCTTGGGCGGGACAGGGTCAGGGTCTGAAGCTTTCTTT; CDR3 protein: CASSLGGTGSGSEAFF
D gene: NA; clone size: NA; V gene: TRBV6-5; J gene: TRBJ1-1; CDR3 DNA: TGTGCCAGCAGTTACTTGGGGCACACTGAAGCTTTCTTT; CDR3 protein: CASSYLGHTEAFF
D gene: NA; clone size: few; V gene: TRBV12-3/TRBV12-4; J gene: TRBJ1-1; CDR3 DNA: TGTGCCAGCAGTTCTGACACTGAAGCTTTCTTT; CDR3 protein: CASSSDTEAFF
D gene: NA; clone size: NA; V gene: TRBV4-1; J gene: TRBJ1-1; CDR3 DNA: TGCGCCAGCAGCCAAAGGAAAAGCGCTGAAGCTTTCTTT; CDR3 protein: CASSQRKSAEAFF
D gene: TRBD1; clone size: NA; V gene: TRBV4-1; J gene: TRBJ2-5; CDR3 DNA: TGCGCCAGCAGCCAAGATCCCGGGACAGGGGATGCCCAGTACTTC; CDR3 protein: CASSQDPGTGDAQYF
D gene: NA; clone size: NA; V gene: TRBV28; J gene: TRBJ1-3; CDR3 DNA: TGTGCCAGCAGCCGCCTCCCGGACGGGATCTCTGGAAACACCATATATTTT; CDR3 protein: CASSRLPDGISGNTIYF
D gene: NA; clone size: NA; V gene: TRBV9; J gene: TRBJ2-2; CDR3 DNA: TGTGCCAGCGAGGGAAACACCGGGGAGCTGTTTTTT; CDR3 protein: CASEGNTGELFF
D gene: NA; clone size: NA; V gene: TRBV4-1; J gene: TRBJ1-5; CDR3 DNA: TGCGCCAGCAGCCAAGAACTTCATCAGCCCCAGCATTTT; CDR3 protein: CASSQELHQPQHF
D gene: TRBD2; clone size: few; V gene: TRBV19; J gene: TRBJ2-1; CDR3 DNA: TGTGCCAGTAGGCAGAAGGTTGGACTAGTCGTTTATGAGCAGTTCTTC; CDR3 protein: CASRQKVGLVVYEQFF
D gene: TRBD1; clone size: NA; V gene: TRBV18; J gene: TRBJ1-2; CDR3 DNA: TGTGCCAGCTCAGACAGGGATACGGGCTATGGCTACACCTTC; CDR3 protein: CASSDRDTGYGYTF
D gene: NA; clone size: NA; V gene: TRBV7-8; J gene: TRBJ1-1; CDR3 DNA: TGTGCCAGCAGCTTAGCGCCAGGTATTGAAGCTTTCTTT; CDR3 protein: CASSLAPGIEAFF
D gene: NA; clone size: NA; V gene: TRBV6-5; J gene: TRBJ1-2; CDR3 DNA: TGTGCCAGCAGTTACACAGGGTTAGGAGGCTACACCTTC; CDR3 protein: CASSYTGLGGYTF
D gene: NA; clone size: NA; V gene: TRBV19; J gene: TRBJ1-1; CDR3 DNA: TGTGCCAGTAGCCCCCCTTGGAGCACTGAAGCTTTCTTT; CDR3 protein: CASSPPWSTEAFF
D gene: NA; clone size: once; V gene: TRBV5-1; J gene: TRBJ2-6; CDR3 DNA: TGCGCCAGCAGCTTGGAGGGGTCTGGGTCTGGGGCCAACGTCCTGACTTTC; CDR3 protein: CASSLEGSGSGANVLTF
D gene: NA; clone size: NA; V gene: TRBV7-9; J gene: TRBJ2-3; CDR3 DNA: TGTGCCTCTTCCAAAGCGGCTACAGATACGCAGTATTTT; CDR3 protein: CASSKAATDTQYF
D gene: TRBD1; clone size: NA; V gene: TRBV6-5; J gene: TRBJ2-3; CDR3 DNA: TGTGCCAGCAGCCGGACAGGGATAGACACAGATACGCAGTATTTT; CDR3 protein: CASSRTGIDTDTQYF
D gene: NA; clone size: NA; V gene: TRBV3-1/TRBV3-2; J gene: TRBJ2-1; CDR3 DNA: TGTGCCAGCAGCTACAGGGATGAGCAGTTCTTC; CDR3 protein: CASSYRDEQFF
D gene: TRBD1; clone size: NA; V gene: TRBV19; J gene: TRBJ1-4; CDR3 DNA: TGTGCCAGTAGTAACCGGGACAGAGCTAATGAAAAACTGTTTTTT; CDR3 protein: CASSNRDRANEKLFF
D gene: TRBD1; clone size: NA; V gene: TRBV23-1; J gene: TRBJ2-7; CDR3 DNA: TGCGCCAGCAGTCGCAGTCTTACAGGGGATAACTCCTACGAGCAGTACTTC; CDR3 protein: CASSRSLTGDNSYEQYF
D gene: TRBD1; clone size: NA; V gene: TRBV7-9; J gene: TRBJ2-1; CDR3 DNA: TGTGCCAGCACCCCGACAGGGGGCCATGAGCAGTTCTTC; CDR3 protein: CASTPTGGHEQFF
D gene: NA; clone size: NA; V gene: TRBV29-1; J gene: TRBJ1-5; CDR3 DNA: TGCAGCGTAGGGACACCTTGGGGGCCCCAGCATTTT; CDR3 protein: CSVGTPWGPQHF
D gene: TRBD1; clone size: NA; V gene: TRBV28; J gene: TRBJ1-2; CDR3 DNA: TGTGCCAGCGGAAAGCCAGGGGGCAACTATGGCTACACCTTC; CDR3 protein: CASGKPGGNYGYTF
D gene: TRBD1; clone size: NA; V gene: TRBV2; J gene: TRBJ2-7; CDR3 DNA: TGTGCCAGCAGTCGGGACAGGGGTTACGAGCAGTACTTC; CDR3 protein: CASSRDRGYEQYF
D gene: TRBD1; clone size: NA; V gene: TRBV3-1/TRBV3-2; J gene: TRBJ1-1; CDR3 DNA: TGTGCCAGCAGCCAAGGGGGACAGGGACGTCAAGCTTTCTTT; CDR3 protein: CASSQGGQGRQAFF
D gene: NA; clone size: NA; V gene: TRBV7-2; J gene: TRBJ2-3; CDR3 DNA: TGTGCCAGCAGCATACACGGGGTAACAGATACGCAGTATTTT; CDR3 protein: CASSIHGVTDTQYF
D gene: NA; clone size: NA; V gene: TRBV20-1; J gene: TRBJ1-2; CDR3 DNA: TGCAGTGCTACTATAGATGGCTACACCTTC; CDR3 protein: CSATIDGYTF
D gene: TRBD1; clone size: NA; V gene: TRBV6-5; J gene: TRBJ1-5; CDR3 DNA: TGTGCCAGCAGTCTACAGACAGGGAATCAGCCCCAGCATTTT; CDR3 protein: CASSLQTGNQPQHF
D gene: TRBD1; clone size: once; V gene: TRBV29-1; J gene: TRBJ1-2; CDR3 DNA: TGCAGCGCCCAAACGGACAGGGTAGACTATGGCTACACCTTC; CDR3 protein: CSAQTDRVDYGYTF
D gene: TRBD1; clone size: few; V gene: TRBV19; J gene: TRBJ2-1; CDR3 DNA: TGTGCCACTTCAGGGGGTTTGGTGGATGAGCAGTTCTTC; CDR3 protein: CATSGGLVDEQFF
D gene: TRBD1; clone size: NA; V gene: TRBV7-9; J gene: TRBJ1-6; CDR3 DNA: TGTGCCAGCAGCTTAAACAGGGGCAATTCACCCCTCCACTTT; CDR3 protein: CASSLNRGNSPLHF
D gene: TRBD1; clone size: NA; V gene: TRBV2; J gene: TRBJ1-2; CDR3 DNA: TGTGCCAGCAGTGCGGACAGGGACTATGGCTACACCTTC; CDR3 protein: CASSADRDYGYTF
D gene: NA; clone size: NA; V gene: TRBV12-5; J gene: TRBJ1-2; CDR3 DNA: TGTGCTAGTGGTTTGGAACTCACGACAACGTTTAACTATGGCTACACCTTC; CDR3 protein: CASGLELTTTFNYGYTF
D gene: NA; clone size: NA; V gene: TRBV7-8; J gene: TRBJ2-5; CDR3 DNA: TGTGCCAGCAGCTTATCCAGGGCCACAGAGACCCAGTACTTC; CDR3 protein: CASSLSRATETQYF
D gene: NA; clone size: few; V gene: TRBV12-3/TRBV12-4; J gene: TRBJ2-1; CDR3 DNA: TGTGCCAGCAGGGGGACATCATACAATGAGCAGTTCTTC; CDR3 protein: CASRGTSYNEQFF
D gene: NA; clone size: NA; V gene: TRBV7-9; J gene: TRBJ1-3; CDR3 DNA: TGTGCCAGCAGCATCCGCGTTAGCTCTGGAAACACCATATATTTT; CDR3 protein: CASSIRVSSGNTIYF
D gene: NA; clone size: NA; V gene: TRBV20-1; J gene: TRBJ2-5; CDR3 DNA: TGCAGTGCTAGATCGTCCTGGACCCAGTACTTC; CDR3 protein: CSARSSWTQYF
D gene: NA; clone size: NA; V gene: TRBV6-1; J gene: TRBJ2-1; CDR3 DNA: TGTGCCAGCAGTGGGCTCGGACAGAGTAGATTCAATGAGCAGTTCTTC; CDR3 protein: CASSGLGQSRFNEQFF
D gene: NA; clone size: NA; V gene: TRBV7-7; J gene: TRBJ2-3; CDR3 DNA: TGTGCTAGCAGCCCGGGAAGGGAACGTACAGATACGCAGTATTTT; CDR3 protein: CASSPGRERTDTQYF
D gene: NA; clone size: once; V gene: TRBV7-3; J gene: TRBJ2-2; CDR3 DNA: TGTGCCAGCAGCTCAGCGGGCGGGGAGCTGTTTTTT; CDR3 protein: CASSSAGGELFF
D gene: TRBD2; clone size: NA; V gene: TRBV27; J gene: TRBJ2-7; CDR3 DNA: TGTGCCAGCAGTTTATCTCCCCGGGCTAGCGGGAGGGTCGTATACGAGCAGTACTTC; CDR3 protein: CASSLSPRASGRVVYEQYF